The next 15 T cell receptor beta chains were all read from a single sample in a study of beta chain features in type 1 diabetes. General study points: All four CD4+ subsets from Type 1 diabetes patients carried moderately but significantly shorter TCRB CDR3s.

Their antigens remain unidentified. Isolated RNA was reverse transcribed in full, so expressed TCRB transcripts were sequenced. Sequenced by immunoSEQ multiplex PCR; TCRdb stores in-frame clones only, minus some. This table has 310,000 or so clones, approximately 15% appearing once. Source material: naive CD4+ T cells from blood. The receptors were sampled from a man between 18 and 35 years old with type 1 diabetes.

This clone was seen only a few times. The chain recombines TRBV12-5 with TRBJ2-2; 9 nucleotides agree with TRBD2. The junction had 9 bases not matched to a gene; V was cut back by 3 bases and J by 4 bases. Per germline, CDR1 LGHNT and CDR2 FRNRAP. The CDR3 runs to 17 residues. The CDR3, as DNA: TGTGCTAGTGGTTTCATACCAGGGACTAGCAGCACCGGGGAGCTGTTTTTT. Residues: CASGFIPGTSSTGELFF.

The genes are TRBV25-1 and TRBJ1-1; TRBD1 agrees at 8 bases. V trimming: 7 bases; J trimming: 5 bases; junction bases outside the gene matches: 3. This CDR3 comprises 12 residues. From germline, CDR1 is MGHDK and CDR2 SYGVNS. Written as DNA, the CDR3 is TGTGCCAGCAACAGGGGGGTAACTGAAGCTTTCTTT. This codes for CASNRGVTEAFF.

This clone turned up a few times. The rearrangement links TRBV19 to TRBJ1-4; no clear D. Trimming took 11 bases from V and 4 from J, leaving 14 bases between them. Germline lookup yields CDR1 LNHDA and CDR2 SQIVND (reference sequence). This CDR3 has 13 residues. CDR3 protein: CASSGLINEKLFF. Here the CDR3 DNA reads TGTGCCTCCTCAGGACTGATTAATGAAAAACTGTTTTTT.

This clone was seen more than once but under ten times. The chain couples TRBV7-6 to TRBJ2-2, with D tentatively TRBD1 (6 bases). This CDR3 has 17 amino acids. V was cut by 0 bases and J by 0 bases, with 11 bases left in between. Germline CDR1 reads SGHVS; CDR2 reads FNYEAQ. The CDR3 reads CASSLASGTSNTGELFF. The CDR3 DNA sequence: TGTGCCAGCAGCTTAGCCTCCGGGACATCGAACACCGGGGAGCTGTTTTTT. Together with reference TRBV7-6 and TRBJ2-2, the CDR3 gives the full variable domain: GAGVSQSPRYKVTKRGQDVALRCDPISGHVSLYWYRQALGQGPEFLTYFNYEAQQDKSGLPNDRFSAERPEGSISTLTIQRTEQRDSAMYRCASSLASGTSNTGELFFGEGSRLTVL.

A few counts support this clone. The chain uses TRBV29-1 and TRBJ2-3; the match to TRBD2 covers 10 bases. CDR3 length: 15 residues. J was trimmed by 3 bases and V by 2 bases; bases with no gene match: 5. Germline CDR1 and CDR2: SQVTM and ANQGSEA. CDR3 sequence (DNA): TGCAGCGTTGAAAGAGCGGGAGGGCCGACAGATACGCAGTATTTT. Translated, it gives CSVERAGGPTDTQYF.

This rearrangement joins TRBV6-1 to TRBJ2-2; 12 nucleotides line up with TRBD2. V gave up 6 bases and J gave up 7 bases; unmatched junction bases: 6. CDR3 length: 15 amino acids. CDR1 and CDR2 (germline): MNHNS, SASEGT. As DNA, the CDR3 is TGTGCCAGCAGGACTAGCGGGGGTATCATCGGGGAGCTGTTTTTT. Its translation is CASRTSGGIIGELFF.

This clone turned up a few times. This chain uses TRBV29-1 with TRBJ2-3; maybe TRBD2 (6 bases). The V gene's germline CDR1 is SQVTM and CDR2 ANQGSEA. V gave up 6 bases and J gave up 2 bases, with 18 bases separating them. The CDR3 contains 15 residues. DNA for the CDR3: TGCAGCGTCCGCAACGGACTATATTCCACAGATACGCAGTATTTT. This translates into CSVRNGLYSTDTQYF.

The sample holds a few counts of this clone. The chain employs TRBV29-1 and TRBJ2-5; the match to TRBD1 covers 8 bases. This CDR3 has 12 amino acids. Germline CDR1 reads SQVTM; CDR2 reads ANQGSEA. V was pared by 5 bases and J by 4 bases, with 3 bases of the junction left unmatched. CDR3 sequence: CSVSTGAETQYF. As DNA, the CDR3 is TGCAGCGTTTCGACAGGGGCAGAGACCCAGTACTTC. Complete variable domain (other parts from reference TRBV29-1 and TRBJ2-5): SAVISQKPSRDICQRGTSLTIQCQVDSQVTMMFWYRQQPGQSLTLIATANQGSEATYESGFVIDKFPISRPNLTFSTLTVSNMSPEDSSIYLCSVSTGAETQYFGPGTRLLVL.

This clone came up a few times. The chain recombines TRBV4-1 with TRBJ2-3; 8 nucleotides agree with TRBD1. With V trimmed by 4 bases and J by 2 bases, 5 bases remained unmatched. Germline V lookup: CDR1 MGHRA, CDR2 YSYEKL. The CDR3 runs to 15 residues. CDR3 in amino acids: CASSRWQGATDTQYF. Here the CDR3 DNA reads TGCGCCAGCAGCCGGTGGCAGGGGGCCACAGATACGCAGTATTTT.

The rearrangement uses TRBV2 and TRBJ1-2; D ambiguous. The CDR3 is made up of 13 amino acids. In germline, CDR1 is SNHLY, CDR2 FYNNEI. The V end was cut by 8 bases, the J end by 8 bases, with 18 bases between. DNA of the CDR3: TGTGCCAGCGGACCCCGAGATCGGGGAGGCTACACCTTC. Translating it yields CASGPRDRGGYTF.

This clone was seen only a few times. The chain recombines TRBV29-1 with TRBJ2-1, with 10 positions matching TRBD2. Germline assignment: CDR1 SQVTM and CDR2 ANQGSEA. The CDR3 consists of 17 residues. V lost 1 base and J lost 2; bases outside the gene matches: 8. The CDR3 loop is CSVEVGASGSPYNEQFF. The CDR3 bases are TGCAGCGTTGAAGTTGGGGCTAGCGGGAGCCCCTACAATGAGCAGTTCTTC.

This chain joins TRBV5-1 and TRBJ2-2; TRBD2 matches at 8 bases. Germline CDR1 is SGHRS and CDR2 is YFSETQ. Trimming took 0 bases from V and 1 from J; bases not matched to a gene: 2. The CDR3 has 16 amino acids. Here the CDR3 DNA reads TGCGCCAGCAGCTTGGTTCTAGCGGGGAACACCGGGGAGCTGTTTTTT. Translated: CASSLVLAGNTGELFF.

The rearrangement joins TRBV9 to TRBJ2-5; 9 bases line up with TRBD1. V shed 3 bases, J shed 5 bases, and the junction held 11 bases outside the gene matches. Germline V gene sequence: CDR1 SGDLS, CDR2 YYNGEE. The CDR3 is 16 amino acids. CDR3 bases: TGTGCCAGCAGCGGAGCCGTCGGGACAGGGCGCGAGACCCAGTACTTC. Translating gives CASSGAVGTGRETQYF.

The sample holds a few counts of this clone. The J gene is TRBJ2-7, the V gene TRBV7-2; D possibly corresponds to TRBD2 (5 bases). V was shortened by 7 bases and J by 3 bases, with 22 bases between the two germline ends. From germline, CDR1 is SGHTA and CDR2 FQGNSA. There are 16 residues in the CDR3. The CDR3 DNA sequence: TGTGCCAGCAAAGCACTGACTACCCGAGGATTCTACGAGCAGTACTTC. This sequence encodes CASKALTTRGFYEQYF.

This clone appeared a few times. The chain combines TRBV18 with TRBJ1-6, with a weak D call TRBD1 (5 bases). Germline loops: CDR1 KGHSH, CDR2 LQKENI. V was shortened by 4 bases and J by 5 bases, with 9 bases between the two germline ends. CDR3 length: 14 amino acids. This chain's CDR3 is CASSQGKHNSPLHF. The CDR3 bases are TGTGCCAGCTCACAGGGGAAGCATAATTCACCCCTCCACTTT.